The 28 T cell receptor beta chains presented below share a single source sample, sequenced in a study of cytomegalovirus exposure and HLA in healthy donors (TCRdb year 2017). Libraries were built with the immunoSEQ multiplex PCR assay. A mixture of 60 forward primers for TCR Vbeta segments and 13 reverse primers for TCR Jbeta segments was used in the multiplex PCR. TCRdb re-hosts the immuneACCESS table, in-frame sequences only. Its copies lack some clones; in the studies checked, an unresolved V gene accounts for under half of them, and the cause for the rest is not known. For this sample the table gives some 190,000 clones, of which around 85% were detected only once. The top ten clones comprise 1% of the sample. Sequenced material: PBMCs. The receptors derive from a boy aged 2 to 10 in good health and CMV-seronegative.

Here the CDR3 reads CASSPKEGNQPQHF. In nucleotides, the CDR3 is TGTGCCAGCTCACCAAAGGAGGGAAATCAGCCCCAGCATTTT. The chain uses TRBV18 and TRBJ1-5; D remains ambiguous. The CDR3 length is 14 residues. V dropped 2 bases and J dropped 4 bases, with 9 bases sitting between them. Germline assignment: CDR1 KGHSH and CDR2 LQKENI.

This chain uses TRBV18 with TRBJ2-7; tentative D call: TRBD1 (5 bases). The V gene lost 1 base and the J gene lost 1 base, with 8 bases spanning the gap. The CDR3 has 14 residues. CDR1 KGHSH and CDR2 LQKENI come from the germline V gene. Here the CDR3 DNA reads TGTGCCAGCTCACCACTCGCAGGGTCCTACGAGCAGTACTTC. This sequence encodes CASSPLAGSYEQYF.

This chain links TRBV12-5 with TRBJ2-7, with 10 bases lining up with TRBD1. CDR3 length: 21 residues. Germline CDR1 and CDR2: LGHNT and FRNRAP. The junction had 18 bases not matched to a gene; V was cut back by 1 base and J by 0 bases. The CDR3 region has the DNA TGTGCTAGTGGTTTGGCAATTGGGGGGACAGGGGCCATACTTATCTCCTACGAGCAGTACTTC. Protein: CASGLAIGGTGAILISYEQYF.

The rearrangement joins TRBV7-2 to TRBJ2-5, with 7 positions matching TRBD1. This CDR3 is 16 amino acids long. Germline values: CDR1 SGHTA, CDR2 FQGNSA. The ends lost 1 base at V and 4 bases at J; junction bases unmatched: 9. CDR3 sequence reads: CASSLGVQGLRETQYF. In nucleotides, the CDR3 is TGTGCCAGCAGCTTAGGTGTACAGGGGCTTAGAGAGACCCAGTACTTC. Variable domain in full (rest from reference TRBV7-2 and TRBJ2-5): GAGVSQSPSNKVTEKGKDVELRCDPISGHTALYWYRQSLGQGLEFLIYFQGNSAPDKSGLPSDRFSAERTGGSVSTLTIQRTQQEDSAVYLCASSLGVQGLRETQYFGPGTRLLVL.

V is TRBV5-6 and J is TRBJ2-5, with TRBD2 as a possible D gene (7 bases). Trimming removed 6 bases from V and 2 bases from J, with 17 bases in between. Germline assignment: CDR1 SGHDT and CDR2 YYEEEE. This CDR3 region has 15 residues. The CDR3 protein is CASTQIGGGQETQYF. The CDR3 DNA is TGTGCCAGCACCCAAATAGGGGGAGGGCAAGAGACCCAGTACTTC.

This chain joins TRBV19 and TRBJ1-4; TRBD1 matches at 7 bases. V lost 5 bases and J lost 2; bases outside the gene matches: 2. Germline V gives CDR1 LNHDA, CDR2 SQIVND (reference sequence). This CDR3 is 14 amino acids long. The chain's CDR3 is CASSEQGTNEKLFF. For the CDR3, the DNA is TGTGCCAGTAGTGAACAGGGGACTAATGAAAAACTGTTTTTT.

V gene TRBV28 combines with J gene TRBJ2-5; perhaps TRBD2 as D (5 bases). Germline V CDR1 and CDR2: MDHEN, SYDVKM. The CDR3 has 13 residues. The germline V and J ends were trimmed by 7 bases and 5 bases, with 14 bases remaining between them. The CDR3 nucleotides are TGTGCCAGCACCCTCTCGGGGTGGGAGACCCAGTACTTC. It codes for CASTLSGWETQYF. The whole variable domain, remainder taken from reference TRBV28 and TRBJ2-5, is DVKVTQSSRYLVKRTGEKVFLECVQDMDHENMFWYRQDPGLGLRLIYFSYDVKMKEKGDIPEGYSVSREKKERFSLILESASTNQTSMYLCASTLSGWETQYFGPGTRLLVL.

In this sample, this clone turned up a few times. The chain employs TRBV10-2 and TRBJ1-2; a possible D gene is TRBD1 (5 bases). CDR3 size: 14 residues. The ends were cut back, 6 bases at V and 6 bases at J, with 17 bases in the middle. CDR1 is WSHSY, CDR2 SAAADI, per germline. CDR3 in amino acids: CASSRAAPRDGYTF. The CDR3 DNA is TGCGCCAGCAGCAGGGCAGCCCCTCGAGATGGCTACACCTTC.

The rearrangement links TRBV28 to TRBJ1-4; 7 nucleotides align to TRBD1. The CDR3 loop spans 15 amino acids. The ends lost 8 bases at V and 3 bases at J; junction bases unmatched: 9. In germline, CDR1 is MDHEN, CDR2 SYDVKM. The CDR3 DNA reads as TGTGCCAGCCCCCGCCCGGGGACAGCTAATGAAAAACTGTTTTTT. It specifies CASPRPGTANEKLFF.

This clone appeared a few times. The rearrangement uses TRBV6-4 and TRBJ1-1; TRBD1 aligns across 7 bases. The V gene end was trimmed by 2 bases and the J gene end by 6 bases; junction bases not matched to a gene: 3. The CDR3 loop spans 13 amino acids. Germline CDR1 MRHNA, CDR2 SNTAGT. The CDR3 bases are TGTGCCAGCAGTGACACCGACAGGGCTGAAGCTTTCTTT. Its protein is CASSDTDRAEAFF.

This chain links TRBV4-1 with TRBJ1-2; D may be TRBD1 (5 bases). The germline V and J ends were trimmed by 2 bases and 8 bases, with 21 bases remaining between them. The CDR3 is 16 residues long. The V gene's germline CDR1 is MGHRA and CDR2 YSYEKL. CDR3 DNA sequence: TGCGCCAGCAGCCAACCGGCGGGGACCCCCCGGGAAGGCTACACCTTC. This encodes CASSQPAGTPREGYTF.

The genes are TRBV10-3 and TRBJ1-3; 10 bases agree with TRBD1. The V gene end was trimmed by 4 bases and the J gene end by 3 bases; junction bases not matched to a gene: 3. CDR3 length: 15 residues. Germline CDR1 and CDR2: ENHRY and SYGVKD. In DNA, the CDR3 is TGTGCCATCAGTGGGGGACAGGGGTTTGGAAACACCATATATTTT. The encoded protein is CAISGGQGFGNTIYF.

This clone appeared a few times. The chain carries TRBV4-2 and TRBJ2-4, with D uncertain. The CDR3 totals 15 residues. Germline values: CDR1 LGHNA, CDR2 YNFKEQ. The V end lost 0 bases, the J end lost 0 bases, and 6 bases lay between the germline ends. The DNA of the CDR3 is TGTGCCAGCAGCCAAGATTCTTTAGCCAAAAACATTCAGTACTTC. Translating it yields CASSQDSLAKNIQYF.

CDR3 amino acids: CASSLGGYGTDTQYF. In DNA form, the CDR3 reads TGCGCCAGCAGCCTTGGCGGTTACGGCACAGATACGCAGTATTTT. V gene TRBV4-1 combines with J gene TRBJ2-3; D is undetermined. The germline CDR1 and CDR2 sequences are MGHRA and YSYEKL. The CDR3 is 15 residues long. V lost 4 bases and J lost 1, with 12 bases in between.

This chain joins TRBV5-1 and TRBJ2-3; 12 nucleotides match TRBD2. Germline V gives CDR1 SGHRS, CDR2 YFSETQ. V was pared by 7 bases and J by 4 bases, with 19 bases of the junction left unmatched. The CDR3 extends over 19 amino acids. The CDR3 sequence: CASAYDPSGRARTSDTQYF. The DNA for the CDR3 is TGCGCCAGCGCATACGACCCTAGCGGGAGGGCCAGAACGTCAGATACGCAGTATTTT.

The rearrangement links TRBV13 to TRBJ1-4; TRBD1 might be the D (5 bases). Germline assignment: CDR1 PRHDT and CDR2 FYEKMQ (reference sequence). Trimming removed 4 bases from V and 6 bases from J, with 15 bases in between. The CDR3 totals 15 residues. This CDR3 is CASSSRGAPHEKLFF. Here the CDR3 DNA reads TGTGCCAGCAGCTCAAGGGGTGCCCCCCATGAAAAACTGTTTTTT. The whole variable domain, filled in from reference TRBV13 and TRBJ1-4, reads AAGVIQSPRHLIKEKRETATLKCYPIPRHDTVYWYQQGPGQDPQFLISFYEKMQSDKGSIPDRFSAQQFSDYHSELNMSSLELGDSALYFCASSSRGAPHEKLFFGSGTQLSVL.

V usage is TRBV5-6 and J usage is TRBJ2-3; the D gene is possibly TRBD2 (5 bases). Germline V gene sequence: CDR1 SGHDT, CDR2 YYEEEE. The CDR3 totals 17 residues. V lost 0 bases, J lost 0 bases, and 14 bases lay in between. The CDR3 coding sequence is TGTGCCAGCAGCTTGGCACCTTCGGGCGGGAGCACAGATACGCAGTATTTT. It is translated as CASSLAPSGGSTDTQYF. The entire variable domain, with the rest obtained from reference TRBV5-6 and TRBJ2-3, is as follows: DAGVTQSPTHLIKTRGQQVTLRCSPKSGHDTVSWYQQALGQGPQFIFQYYEEEERQRGNFPDRFSGHQFPNYSSELNVNALLLGDSALYLCASSLAPSGGSTDTQYFGPGTRLTVL.

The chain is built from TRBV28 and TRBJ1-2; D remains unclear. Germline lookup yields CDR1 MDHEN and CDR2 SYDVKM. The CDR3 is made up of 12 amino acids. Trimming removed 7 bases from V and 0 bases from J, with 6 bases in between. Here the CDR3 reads CASMEANYGYTF. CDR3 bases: TGTGCCAGCATGGAGGCTAACTATGGCTACACCTTC.

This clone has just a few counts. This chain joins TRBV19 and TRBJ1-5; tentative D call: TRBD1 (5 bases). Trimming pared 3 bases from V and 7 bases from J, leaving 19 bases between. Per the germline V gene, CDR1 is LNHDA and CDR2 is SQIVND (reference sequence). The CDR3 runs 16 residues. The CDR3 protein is CASSIQPGWYRQPQHF. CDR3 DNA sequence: TGTGCCAGTAGTATCCAGCCAGGGTGGTATCGGCAGCCCCAGCATTTT.

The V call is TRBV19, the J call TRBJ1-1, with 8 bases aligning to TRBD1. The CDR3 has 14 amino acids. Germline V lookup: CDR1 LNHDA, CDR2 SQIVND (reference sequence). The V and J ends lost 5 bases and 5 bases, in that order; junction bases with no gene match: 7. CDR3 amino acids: CASSLQGARTEAFF. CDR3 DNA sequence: TGTGCCAGTAGTCTTCAGGGGGCAAGAACTGAAGCTTTCTTT.

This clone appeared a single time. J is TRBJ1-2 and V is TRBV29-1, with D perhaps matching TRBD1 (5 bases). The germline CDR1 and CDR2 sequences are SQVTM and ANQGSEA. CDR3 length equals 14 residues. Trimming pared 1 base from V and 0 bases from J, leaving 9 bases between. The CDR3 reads CSVEGQRTNYGYTF. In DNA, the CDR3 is TGCAGCGTTGAAGGACAGAGAACTAACTATGGCTACACCTTC.

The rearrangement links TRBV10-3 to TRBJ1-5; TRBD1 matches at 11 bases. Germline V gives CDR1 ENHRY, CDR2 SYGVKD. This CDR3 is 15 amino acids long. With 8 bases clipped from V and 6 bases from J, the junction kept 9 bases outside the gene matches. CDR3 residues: CAIGEGTGGTQPQHF. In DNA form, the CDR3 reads TGTGCCATCGGGGAGGGGACAGGGGGAACTCAGCCCCAGCATTTT.

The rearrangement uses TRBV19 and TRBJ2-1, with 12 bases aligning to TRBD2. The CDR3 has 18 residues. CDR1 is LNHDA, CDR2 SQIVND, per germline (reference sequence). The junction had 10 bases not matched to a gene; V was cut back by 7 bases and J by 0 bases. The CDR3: CASTPTSGRISSYNEQFF. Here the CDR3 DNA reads TGTGCCAGTACCCCGACTAGCGGGAGAATATCCTCCTACAATGAGCAGTTCTTC.

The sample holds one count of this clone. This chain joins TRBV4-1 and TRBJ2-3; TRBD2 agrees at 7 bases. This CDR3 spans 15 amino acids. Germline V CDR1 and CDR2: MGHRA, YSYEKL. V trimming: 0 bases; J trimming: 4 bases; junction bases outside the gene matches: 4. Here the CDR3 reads CASSQEGGSPDTQYF. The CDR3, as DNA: TGCGCCAGCAGCCAAGAAGGCGGGAGTCCAGATACGCAGTATTTT.

CDR3 DNA sequence: TGTGCCAGCAGTTACATTGCAGGGAACACTGAAGCTTTCTTT. It specifies CASSYIAGNTEAFF. The chain joins TRBV6-6 to TRBJ1-1; D unresolved. Germline V lookup: CDR1 MNHNY, CDR2 SVGAGI (reference sequence). V lost 2 bases and J 1 base, leaving 8 bases between the germline ends. The CDR3 extends over 14 amino acids.

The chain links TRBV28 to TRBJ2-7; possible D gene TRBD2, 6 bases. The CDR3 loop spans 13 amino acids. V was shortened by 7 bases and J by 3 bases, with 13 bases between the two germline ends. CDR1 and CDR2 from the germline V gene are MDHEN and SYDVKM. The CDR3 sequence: CASTGGSDYEQYV. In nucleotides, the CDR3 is TGTGCCAGCACTGGGGGGAGCGACTACGAGCAGTACGTC.

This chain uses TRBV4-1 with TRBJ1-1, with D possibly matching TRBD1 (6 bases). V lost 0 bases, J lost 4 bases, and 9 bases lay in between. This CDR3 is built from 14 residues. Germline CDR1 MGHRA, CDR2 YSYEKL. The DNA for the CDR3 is TGCGCCAGCAGCCAAGATAGCAGGGGCACTGAAGCTTTCTTT. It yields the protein CASSQDSRGTEAFF.

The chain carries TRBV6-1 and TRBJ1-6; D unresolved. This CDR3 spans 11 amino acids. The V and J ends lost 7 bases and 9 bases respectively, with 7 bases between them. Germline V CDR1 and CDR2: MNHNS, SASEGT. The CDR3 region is CASTEGSPLHF. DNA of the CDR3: TGTGCCAGCACGGAGGGTTCACCCCTCCACTTT.